The source of this T cell receptor beta chain is a study of post-analysis software for immune sequencing data. About the study: Secondary progressive, relapsing-remitting and progressive-relapsing multiple sclerosis were among the included disease courses. Findings of the study overall: Significantly lower normalized Chao1 diversity was seen in multiple sclerosis patients than in controls. Roughly 5 TRBV segments occurring more often in patients than controls included TRBV5-6, TRBV5-1 and TRBV20-1.

In this sample, this clonotype turned up a few times. Its antigen remains unknown. CDR1 KGHSH and CDR2 LQKENI come from the germline V gene. There are 16 residues in the CDR3. V was cut by 1 base and J by 2 bases, with 12 bases left in between. The library was made from cDNA and included unique molecular identifiers. TCRdb recomputed calls from the PCR reads with MiXCR, one row per CDR3 protein. The table has 750,000 to 950,000 distinct CDR3 sequences, about 50% seen once. V gene TRBV18 combines with J gene TRBJ1-5; D is unclear. The sequence was collected from a girl aged 5-17 years with multiple sclerosis. Sequencing was done on a sample of blood. CDR3 DNA: TGTGCCAGCTCACCACTTCGTCAAGAGGGCAATCAGCCCCAGCATTTT. Its translation: CASSPLRQEGNQPQHF.